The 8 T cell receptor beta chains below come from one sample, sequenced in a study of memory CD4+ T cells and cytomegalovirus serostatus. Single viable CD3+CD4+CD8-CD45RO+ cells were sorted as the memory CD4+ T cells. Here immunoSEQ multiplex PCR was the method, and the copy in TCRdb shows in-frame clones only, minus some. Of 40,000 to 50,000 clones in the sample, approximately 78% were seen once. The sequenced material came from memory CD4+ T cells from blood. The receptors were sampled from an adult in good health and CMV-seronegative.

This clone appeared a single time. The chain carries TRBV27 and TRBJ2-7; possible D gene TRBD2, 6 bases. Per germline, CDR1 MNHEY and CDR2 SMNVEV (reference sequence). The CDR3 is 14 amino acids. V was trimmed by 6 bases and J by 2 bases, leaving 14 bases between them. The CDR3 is CASSIQAGPYEQYF. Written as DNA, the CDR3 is TGTGCCAGCAGCATTCAAGCGGGCCCCTACGAGCAGTACTTC.

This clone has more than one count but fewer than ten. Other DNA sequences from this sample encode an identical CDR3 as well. CDR3 bases: TGTGCCAGCTCACCGCCGGACGGAGTAGCCAAAAACATTCAGTACTTC. The encoded protein is CASSPPDGVAKNIQYF. The V and J genes are TRBV18 and TRBJ2-4; the D is unclear. This CDR3 has 16 residues. In germline, CDR1 is KGHSH, CDR2 LQKENI. V gave up 3 bases and J gave up 0 bases, with 12 bases separating them.

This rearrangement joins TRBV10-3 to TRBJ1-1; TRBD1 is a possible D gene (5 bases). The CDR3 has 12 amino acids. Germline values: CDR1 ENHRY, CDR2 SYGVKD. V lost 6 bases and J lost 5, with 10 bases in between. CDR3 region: CAIRGVGTEAFF. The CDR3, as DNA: TGTGCCATCAGAGGGGTGGGGACTGAAGCTTTCTTT.

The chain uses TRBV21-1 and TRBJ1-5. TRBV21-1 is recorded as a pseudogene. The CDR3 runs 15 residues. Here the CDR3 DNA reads TGTGCCAGCAGCAAAGGACTCACGGGGGATCAGCCCCAGCATTTT. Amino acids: CASSKGLTGDQPQHF.

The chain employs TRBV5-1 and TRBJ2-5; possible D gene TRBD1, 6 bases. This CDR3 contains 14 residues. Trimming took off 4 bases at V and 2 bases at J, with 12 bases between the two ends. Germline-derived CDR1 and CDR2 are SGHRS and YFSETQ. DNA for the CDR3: TGCGCCAGCAGCGCCGGGACACGGCAAGAGACCCAGTACTTC. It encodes CASSAGTRQETQYF.

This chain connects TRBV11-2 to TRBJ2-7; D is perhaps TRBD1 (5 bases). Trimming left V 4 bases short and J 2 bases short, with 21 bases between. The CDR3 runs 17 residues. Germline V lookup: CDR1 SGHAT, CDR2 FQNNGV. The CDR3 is CASSSTERTWPPYEQYF. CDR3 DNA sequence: TGTGCCAGCAGCTCAACGGAACGGACATGGCCCCCCTACGAGCAGTACTTC.

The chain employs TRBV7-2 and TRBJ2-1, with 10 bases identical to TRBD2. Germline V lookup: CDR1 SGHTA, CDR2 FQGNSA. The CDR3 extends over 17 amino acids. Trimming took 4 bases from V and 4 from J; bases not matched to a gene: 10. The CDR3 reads CASSSPTSGVTYNEQFF. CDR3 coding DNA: TGTGCCAGCAGCTCCCCTACTAGCGGGGTAACTTACAATGAGCAGTTCTTC.

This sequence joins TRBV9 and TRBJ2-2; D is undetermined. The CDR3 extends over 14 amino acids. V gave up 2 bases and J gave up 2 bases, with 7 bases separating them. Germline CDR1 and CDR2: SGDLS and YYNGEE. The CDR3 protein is CASSVSINTGELFF. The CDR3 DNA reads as TGTGCCAGCAGCGTGAGCATAAACACCGGGGAGCTGTTTTTT.